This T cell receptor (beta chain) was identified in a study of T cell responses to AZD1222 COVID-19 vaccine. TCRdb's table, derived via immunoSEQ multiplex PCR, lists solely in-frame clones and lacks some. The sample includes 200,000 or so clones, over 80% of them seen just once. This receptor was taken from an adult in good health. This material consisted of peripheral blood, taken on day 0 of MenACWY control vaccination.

The CDR3 bases are TGCGCCACGCGGGAGGCGGTCAGCTCCTACAATGAGCAGTTCTTC. Encoded protein: CATREAVSSYNEQFF. V usage is TRBV5-1 and J usage is TRBJ2-1, with 8 bases fitting TRBD2. The J segment lost 0 bases and the V segment lost 9 bases, leaving 8 bases of the junction unmatched. Germline lookup yields CDR1 SGHRS and CDR2 YFSETQ. The CDR3 totals 15 residues.